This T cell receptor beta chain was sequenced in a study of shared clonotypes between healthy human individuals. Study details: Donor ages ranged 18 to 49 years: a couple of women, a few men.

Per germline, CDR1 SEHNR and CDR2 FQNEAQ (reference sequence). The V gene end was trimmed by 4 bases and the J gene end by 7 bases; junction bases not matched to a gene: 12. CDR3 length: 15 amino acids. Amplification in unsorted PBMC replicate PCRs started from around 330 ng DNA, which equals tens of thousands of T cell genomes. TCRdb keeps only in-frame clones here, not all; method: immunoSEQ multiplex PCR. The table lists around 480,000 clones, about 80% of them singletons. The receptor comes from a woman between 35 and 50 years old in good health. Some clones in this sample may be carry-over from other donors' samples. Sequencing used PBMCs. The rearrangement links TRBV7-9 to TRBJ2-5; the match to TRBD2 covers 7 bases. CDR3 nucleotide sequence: TGTGCCAGCAGCTCCGCCGGGGAGGGTCATGGGACCCAGTACTTC. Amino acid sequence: CASSSAGEGHGTQYF.